This T cell receptor (beta chain) was obtained from a study of type 1 and type 2 diabetes patients. Study overall: Samples came from type 1 diabetic, type 2 diabetic or nondiabetic people, recruited in China. T cells were magnetically sorted from PBMCs as CD4+ or CD8+ subsets. General study points: Age and gender were not matched between study groups, possibly biasing interpretation.

This clonotype was counted many times. Antigen specificity is unknown. Genomic DNA was the PCR template. Amplification of the beta chain CDR3 used 30 forward and 13 reverse multiplex primers. Via MiXCR, TCRdb re-called the multiplex PCR reads, giving one row per CDR3 protein. In the table there are under 300,000 distinct CDR3 sequences, more than 45% of which are singletons. The TCR was taken from a man aged 18 to 30 with type 2 diabetes. The sequencing input was peripheral blood mononuclear cells (PBMCs).

The CDR3 DNA reads as TGTGCCTGCGGGGAATACTATGGCTACACCTTC. This encodes CACGEYYGYTF. The genes are TRBV30 and TRBJ1-2; D not certain. The CDR3 covers 11 residues. V gave up 6 bases and J gave up 3 bases, with 8 bases separating them. Germline CDR1 is GTSNPN and CDR2 is SVGIG (reference sequence).